This T cell receptor (beta chain) was sequenced during a study of OX40 agonist ivuxolimab in advanced cancers. The overall study: The dose of intravenous ivuxolimab that patients received every 2 weeks ranged from 0.01 to 10 mg/kg. The diagnoses of dose-escalation patients were hepatocellular carcinoma, melanoma, renal cell or head and neck cancer. Study-wide results and limits: What antigens the expanded peripheral T cells recognized was never established.

A word on this clone: The antigen remains unidentified.

Measured with immunoSEQ multiplex PCR; TCRdb has only the in-frame clones, and not every one. Among about 65,000 clones listed, approximately 91% were seen once. Trimming removed 0 bases from V and 3 bases from J, with 10 bases in between. The germline CDR1 and CDR2 sequences are SGHRS and YFSETQ. The CDR3 runs to 14 residues. This clonotype was sampled from an adult with an advanced solid tumor such as melanoma, head and neck, liver or kidney cancer. Source: CD4+ or CD8+ T cells sorted from blood, taken in a trial of the OX40 agonist ivuxolimab. The J gene is TRBJ2-7, the V gene TRBV5-1, with D possibly matching TRBD1 (6 bases). The CDR3 nucleotides are TGCGCCAGCAGCTTGGAAGACAGGAGCTACGAGCAGTACTTC. Its protein product is CASSLEDRSYEQYF.